This section outlines one TCR beta chain sequence together with its context. Its cognate antigen is unknown. Unique molecular identifiers were incorporated when the TCRbeta library was constructed. TCRdb recomputed calls from the PCR reads with MiXCR, one row per CDR3 protein. The data contain 900,000 or so distinct CDR3 sequences, 16% of them singletons. The CDR3 is 11 amino acids. The V end lost 2 bases, the J end lost 5 bases, and 7 bases lay between the germline ends. Germline V gives CDR1 SQVTM, CDR2 ANQGSEA. This specimen comes from a study of T-cell reconstitution after alpha-beta-depleted transplantation in children. Study observations and caveats: Day-60 TCRbeta diversity that was high in some patients was derived from surviving recipient T cells and thymic progenitors. It was reported that alpha-beta T cells came from several hundred expanded graft clones (about two months after transplant).

The chain is built from TRBV29-1 and TRBJ2-7, with D perhaps TRBD2 (5 bases). This specimen consisted of PBMCs, mostly from graft donor cells, obtained 360 days after TCRalphabeta/CD19-depleted stem cell transplant. The TCR sequence derives from a male patient younger than 18 who had a stem cell transplant for acute lymphoblastic leukemia, so the T cells may come from the graft donor. The CDR3 reads CSVELGDEQYF. Here the CDR3 DNA reads TGCAGCGTTGAACTGGGAGACGAGCAGTACTTC.